The 2 T cell receptor beta chains listed next were all sequenced from one sample in a study of graft-versus-host responses after intestinal transplantation. The antigens of these receptors remain unknown. Sequenced by immunoSEQ multiplex PCR; TCRdb stores in-frame clones only, minus some. This sample has about 120,000 clones, with around 96% found just once. This sample comprised unstimulated CD8+ T cells sorted from spleen or lymph node cells, obtained before intestinal transplant. The receptors come from a human donor who received an intestinal transplant.

V usage is TRBV11-1 and J usage is TRBJ2-7; 9 bases agree with TRBD2. The germline CDR1 and CDR2 sequences are SGHAT and FQDESV (reference sequence). The J segment lost 3 bases and the V segment lost 0 bases, leaving 3 bases of the junction unmatched. The CDR3 length is 15 residues. The CDR3 bases are TGTGCCAGCAGCTTAGCTAGCGGGAGCTTCTACGAGCAGTACTTC. Its translation is CASSLASGSFYEQYF.

This sequence joins TRBV4-1 and TRBJ2-7, with D unclear. CDR3 length: 15 amino acids. V shed 1 base and J shed 3 bases, with 13 bases lying between them. Germline CDR1 is MGHRA and CDR2 is YSYEKL. The CDR3 DNA follows: TGCGCCAGCAGCCAAGTCCGTGACGCACGCTACGAGCAGTACTTC. It specifies CASSQVRDARYEQYF.